This passage covers 5 T cell receptor beta chains from one sample sequenced in a study of T cell repertoires in cytomegalovirus infection. Their recognized antigens are unknown. TCRdb recomputed calls from the reads with MiXCR, one row per CDR3 protein. Among roughly 54,000 distinct CDR3 sequences listed, 25% to 40% were seen once. The sequencing input was PBMCs, sequenced either directly or after in vitro stimulation (not recorded which). These receptors all stem from a human donor in good health (CMV status not recorded). Some clones in this sample may be carry-over from other donors' samples.

This clonotype came up once. CDR3 DNA sequence: TGTGCCAGTCCATCCCGGGAGGGTGAAGCTTTCTTT. Amino acid sequence: CASPSREGEAFF. The chain couples TRBV19 to TRBJ1-1; D unresolved. Germline V gene data show CDR1 as LNHDA and CDR2 as SQIVND (reference sequence). CDR3 size: 12 residues. Trimming removed 8 bases at V and 7 bases at J, with 14 bases between. Complete variable domain (other parts from reference TRBV19 and TRBJ1-1): DGGITQSPKYLFRKEGQNVTLSCEQNLNHDAMYWYRQDPGQGLRLIYYSQIVNDFQKGDIAEGYSVSREKKESFPLTVTSAQKNPTAFYLCASPSREGEAFFGQGTRLTVV.

As DNA, the CDR3 is TGTGCCACCAGCACCGACAGGTGGTCCAAAAACATTCAGTACTTC. Encoded protein: CATSTDRWSKNIQYF. V is TRBV15 and J is TRBJ2-4; D may be TRBD1 (6 bases). CDR3 length: 15 residues. Germline CDR1 LNHNV, CDR2 YYDKDF (reference sequence). Between the trimmed V and J ends, which lost 4 bases and 2 bases, there was a span of 12 bases.

There are a few counts of this clonotype. The V gene is TRBV5-5, the J gene TRBJ2-5; TRBD2 matches at 13 bases. Germline CDR1 and CDR2: SGHKS and YYEKEE (reference sequence). The length of the CDR3 is 18 residues. The junction had 9 bases not matched to a gene; V was cut back by 4 bases and J by 0 bases. CDR3 sequence (DNA): TGTGCCAGCAGCCCCGGGACTAGCGGGAACTCATACCAAGAGACCCAGTACTTC. It is translated as CASSPGTSGNSYQETQYF.

The chain combines TRBV12-5 with TRBJ2-1, with a possible D match to TRBD2 (5 bases). The CDR3 totals 13 residues. Trimming cost V 5 bases and J 6 bases, with 11 bases left between them. Germline assignment: CDR1 LGHNT and CDR2 FRNRAP. The CDR3 nucleotides are TGTGCTAGTGGTCGCACTAGAGGCAATGAGCAGTTCTTC. Translating gives CASGRTRGNEQFF.

This clonotype was found many times. The CDR3 loop reads CASSLAQGGETQYF. DNA for the CDR3: TGTGCCAGCAGCTTAGCTCAGGGAGGGGAGACCCAGTACTTC. The rearrangement uses TRBV7-2 and TRBJ2-5; 7 bases line up with TRBD2. V lost 0 bases, J lost 5 bases, and 3 bases stayed unmatched. The germline CDR1 and CDR2 sequences are SGHTA and FQGNSA. This CDR3 region has 14 residues.